The clone carrying this T cell receptor (beta chain) turned up a few times. What it recognizes is unknown. The sample belongs to a study of T-cell reconstitution after alpha-beta-depleted transplantation in children. Notes on the study in general: Once a year had passed after transplant, T-cell counts and diversity came mostly from newly produced T cells. In patients about two months after transplant, alpha-beta T cells reportedly arose from several hundred expanded graft clones. Some patients' high day-60 TCRbeta diversity was attributed to recipient cells surviving conditioning.

Germline lookup yields CDR1 MGHDK and CDR2 SYGVNS. Trimming pared 8 bases from V and 2 bases from J, leaving 7 bases between. The length of the CDR3 is 13 residues. TCRbeta library construction was performed incorporating unique molecular identifiers. TCRdb processed the PCR reads anew with MiXCR; each CDR3 protein has one entry. This sample yields a few hundred thousand distinct CDR3 sequences, of which about a quarter are seen a single time; approximately 39% belongs to the top ten. Here the sequenced sample was PBMCs, taken before TCRalphabeta/CD19-depleted stem cell transplant. The chain employs TRBV25-1 and TRBJ2-6; D is ambiguous. This TCR was sampled from a boy younger than two with Wiskott-Aldrich syndrome, due to receive a stem cell transplant. As DNA, the CDR3 is TGTGCCAGCCGGACGACTGGGGCCAACGTCCTGACTTTC. Encoded protein: CASRTTGANVLTF.